The rows below give T cell receptor beta chains drawn from one sample of a study of blood T cell repertoires in COVID-19. Generated by immunoSEQ multiplex PCR, the TCRdb table keeps only in-frame clones and is missing some. The sample yields 150,000 to 250,000 clones, around 80% seen once. The sequenced material came from peripheral blood. The receptors derive from a human donor with acute or convalescent COVID-19. The donor label of this sample is uncertain. Both conserved end residues are part of each CDR3. D genes are given only for firm matches. Clone size is not always given. Where it is, it says once, few, many or a class for expanded clones.

abundance | d_gene | j_gene | v_gene | CDR3aa | CDR3nt
NA | TRBD1 | TRBJ2-5 | TRBV30 | CAWSVGTGGRLETQYF | TGTGCCTGGAGTGTTGGGACAGGGGGCCGTCTCGAGACCCAGTACTTC
NA | NA | TRBJ1-5 | TRBV6-5 | CASSPHYSNQPQHF | TGTGCCAGCAGTCCCCACTATAGCAATCAGCCCCAGCATTTT
NA | NA | TRBJ2-4 | TRBV27 | CASSYGNIQYF | TGTGCCAGCAGTTACGGAAACATTCAGTACTTC
NA | NA | TRBJ1-1 | TRBV6-5 | CASSYSRDLNTEAFF | TGTGCCAGCAGTTACTCGCGGGACCTGAACACTGAAGCTTTCTTT
NA | NA | TRBJ2-3 | TRBV5-1 | CASSLGTPGHLTDTQYF | TGCGCCAGCAGCTTGGGGACTCCGGGACACCTCACAGATACGCAGTATTTT
NA | TRBD2 | TRBJ2-3 | TRBV3-1/TRBV3-2 | CASSVGLAASTDTQYF | TGTGCCAGCAGCGTTGGACTAGCGGCTAGCACAGATACGCAGTATTTT
NA | TRBD2 | TRBJ2-5 | TRBV4-2 | CASSQRHRGLAGQETQYF | TGTGCCAGCAGCCAAAGACACCGGGGACTAGCGGGGCAAGAGACCCAGTACTTC
NA | NA | TRBJ1-1 | TRBV5-5 | CASSLNTGSALHTEAFF | TGTGCCAGCAGCTTAAACACAGGGAGTGCTCTCCACACTGAAGCTTTCTTT
NA | NA | TRBJ1-4 | TRBV27 | CASRSQATNEKLFF | TGTGCCAGCCGGTCTCAAGCAACTAATGAAAAACTGTTTTTT
NA | TRBD2 | TRBJ2-7 | TRBV9 | CASSFLAGASYEQYF | TGTGCCAGCAGCTTCCTAGCGGGAGCCTCCTACGAGCAGTACTTC
NA | NA | TRBJ2-5 | TRBV3-1/TRBV3-2 | CASSPNQRLETQYF | TGTGCCAGCAGCCCTAACCAGAGGTTGGAGACCCAGTACTTC
once | TRBD1 | TRBJ1-1 | TRBV25-1 | CASFRQGGGNTEAFF | TGTGCCAGTTTCCGACAGGGAGGAGGAAACACTGAAGCTTTCTTT
NA | NA | TRBJ1-4 | TRBV13 | CASSEGTSGREKLFF | TGTGCCAGCAGCGAGGGGACTTCCGGGCGGGAAAAACTGTTTTTT
NA | TRBD1 | TRBJ2-2 | TRBV10-3 | CAISESTGKGTNTGELFF | TGTGCCATCAGTGAGTCGACAGGGAAAGGAACGAACACCGGGGAGCTGTTTTTT
NA | NA | TRBJ1-1 | TRBV6-5 | CASSYPALGVTEAFF | TGTGCCAGCAGTTACCCGGCCCTCGGGGTCACTGAAGCTTTCTTT
NA | TRBD1 | TRBJ2-2 | TRBV2 | CASTRDRAATGELFF | TGTGCCAGCACTCGGGACAGGGCTGCCACCGGGGAGCTGTTTTTT
NA | TRBD2 | TRBJ2-7 | TRBV28 | CASRPPSGSSYEQYF | TGTGCCAGCAGACCACCTAGCGGTAGCTCCTACGAGCAGTACTTC
NA | TRBD1 | TRBJ1-1 | TRBV5-4 | CASSPGQRNTEAFF | TGTGCCAGCAGCCCGGGACAGAGGAACACTGAAGCTTTCTTT
NA | TRBD1 | TRBJ2-7 | TRBV20-1 | CSASGTGLYEQYF | TGCAGTGCTAGTGGGACAGGGCTATACGAGCAGTACTTC
NA | NA | TRBJ2-7 | TRBV12-3/TRBV12-4 | CASTNYYEQYF | TGTGCCAGCACCAACTACTACGAGCAGTACTTC
NA | NA | TRBJ2-3 | TRBV7-9 | CASSLGPGRGSTDTQYF | TGTGCCAGCAGCTTAGGACCTGGCAGGGGAAGCACAGATACGCAGTATTTT
NA | NA | TRBJ2-1 | TRBV27 | CASSLSPIYNEQFF | TGTGCCAGCAGTTTATCTCCTATTTACAATGAGCAGTTCTTC
NA | NA | TRBJ2-3 | TRBV6-1 | CASSDVADTQYF | TGTGCCAGCAGTGACGTCGCAGATACGCAGTATTTT
NA | NA | TRBJ2-7 | TRBV2 | CASSGQSEQYF | TGTGCCAGCAGTGGACAGTCCGAGCAGTACTTC
NA | NA | TRBJ1-1 | TRBV20-1 | CSATGDTEAFF | TGCAGTGCTACAGGGGACACTGAAGCTTTCTTT
NA | NA | TRBJ1-2 | TRBV27 | CASRLGNYGYTF | TGTGCCAGCAGGCTAGGAAACTATGGCTACACCTTC
NA | NA | TRBJ1-5 | TRBV28 | CASSLRGLNQPQHF | TGTGCCAGCAGTTTACGCGGTCTCAATCAGCCCCAGCATTTT
NA | TRBD2 | TRBJ2-1 | TRBV5-1 | CASSLLGLAPNEQFF | TGCGCCAGCAGCTTATTAGGACTAGCTCCCAATGAGCAGTTCTTC
NA | TRBD1 | TRBJ2-1 | TRBV11-3 | CASSTQGGFLYNEQFF | TGTGCCAGCAGCACACAGGGGGGTTTCCTCTACAATGAGCAGTTCTTC
NA | TRBD1 | TRBJ1-2 | TRBV5-1 | CASSVSDRGNYGYTF | TGCGCCAGCAGCGTCTCGGACAGGGGCAACTATGGCTACACCTTC
NA | NA | TRBJ2-1 | TRBV28 | CASNSDRSSYNEQFF | TGTGCCAGCAATTCGGACAGATCATCCTACAATGAGCAGTTCTTC
NA | TRBD2 | TRBJ2-1 | TRBV18 | CASSSVAGGGEQFF | TGTGCCAGCTCATCCGTAGCGGGAGGGGGTGAGCAGTTCTTC
NA | NA | TRBJ1-1 | TRBV19 | CASSIGSRGWDTEAFF | TGTGCCAGTAGTATAGGGTCGCGGGGTTGGGACACTGAAGCTTTCTTT
NA | NA | TRBJ2-4 | TRBV5-6 | CASSFRGLAKNIQYF | TGTGCCAGCAGCTTTAGGGGTCTAGCCAAAAACATTCAGTACTTC
NA | NA | TRBJ2-6 | TRBV5-1 | CASSFRVGANVLTF | TGCGCCAGCAGCTTCAGGGTCGGGGCCAACGTCCTGACTTTC
NA | NA | TRBJ1-1 | TRBV15 | CATSRDQTEAFF | TGTGCCACCAGCAGAGACCAGACTGAAGCTTTCTTT
NA | TRBD1 | TRBJ2-3 | TRBV4-2 | CASSPRDSLRIDTQYF | TGTGCCAGCAGCCCCCGGGACAGTTTAAGGATAGATACGCAGTATTTT
few | TRBD1 | TRBJ2-6 | TRBV19 | CASNTQGLGANVLTF | TGTGCCAGTAACACACAGGGGCTCGGAGCCAACGTCCTGACTTTC
NA | NA | TRBJ2-2 | TRBV2 | CASREEGVGELFF | TGTGCCAGCAGGGAAGAGGGAGTCGGGGAGCTGTTTTTT
few | NA | TRBJ2-2 | TRBV28 | CASGPNTGELFF | TGTGCCAGCGGCCCGAACACCGGGGAGCTGTTTTTT
NA | NA | TRBJ1-2 | TRBV3-1/TRBV3-2 | CASSQAVGAGLYGYTF | TGTGCCAGCAGCCAAGCAGTGGGCGCGGGTCTATATGGCTACACCTTC
NA | NA | TRBJ2-7 | TRBV5-5 | CASSLAGGTSSYEQYF | TGTGCCAGCAGCTTGGCTGGCGGGACGAGCTCCTACGAGCAGTACTTC
NA | TRBD1 | TRBJ2-7 | TRBV28 | CASSFTGTGGSYEQYF | TGTGCCAGCAGTTTCACCGGGACAGGGGGCTCCTACGAGCAGTACTTC
NA | TRBD2 | TRBJ2-1 | TRBV18 | CASSPPASGRGNEQFF | TGTGCCAGCTCACCACCGGCTAGCGGGAGAGGTAATGAGCAGTTCTTC
NA | NA | TRBJ1-6 | TRBV2 | CASTSGNSPLHF | TGTGCCAGCACCTCAGGGAATTCACCCCTCCACTTT
NA | NA | TRBJ1-1 | TRBV27 | CASSLGQGLRSTEAFF | TGTGCCAGCAGTTTAGGTCAGGGCCTTAGGAGCACTGAAGCTTTCTTT
NA | NA | TRBJ2-5 | TRBV24-1 | CATSDAGTTETQYF | TGTGCCACCAGTGACGCTGGGACAACAGAGACCCAGTACTTC
NA | NA | TRBJ1-4 | TRBV27 | CASSLVPLQGGNEKLFF | TGTGCCAGCAGTTTAGTCCCACTACAGGGTGGAAATGAAAAACTGTTTTTT
NA | TRBD1 | TRBJ1-6 | TRBV5-8 | CASSKGQVRNSYNSPLHF | TGTGCCAGCAGCAAAGGACAGGTTCGGAACTCCTATAATTCACCCCTCCACTTT
NA | TRBD1 | TRBJ1-3 | TRBV15 | CATSGGTGGSNTIYF | TGTGCCACCAGCGGGGGGACAGGGGGCTCCAACACCATATATTTT
NA | TRBD1 | TRBJ1-2 | TRBV27 | CASSPDRSYGYTF | TGTGCCAGCAGTCCGGACAGGAGCTATGGCTACACCTTC
NA | NA | TRBJ2-3 | TRBV27 | CASSLRQANTDTQYF | TGTGCCAGCAGTTTAAGGCAGGCGAACACAGATACGCAGTATTTT
NA | NA | TRBJ2-7 | TRBV7-9 | CASSPDPGYEQYF | TGTGCCAGCAGCCCAGACCCAGGCTACGAGCAGTACTTC
NA | NA | TRBJ1-5 | TRBV6-1 | CASSDVLARGSNQPQHF | TGTGCCAGCAGTGACGTTCTAGCCCGCGGTAGCAATCAGCCCCAGCATTTT
NA | TRBD1 | TRBJ2-2 | TRBV27 | CASSLSDRATGELFF | TGTGCCAGCAGTTTATCCGACAGGGCTACCGGGGAGCTGTTTTTT
NA | NA | TRBJ1-2 | TRBV27 | CATFRGAPGYGYTF | TGTGCCACCTTTCGGGGAGCCCCAGGCTATGGCTACACCTTC
NA | TRBD1 | TRBJ1-2 | TRBV9 | CASSPGQGRNYGYTF | TGTGCCAGCAGCCCAGGACAGGGCCGGAACTATGGCTACACCTTC